Described below is a single T cell receptor beta chain sequence and its context. The CDR3 spans 15 residues. V lost 6 bases, J lost 0 bases, and 15 bases lay in between. The V gene's germline CDR1 is KGHSH and CDR2 LQKENI. This sample is part of a study of blood T cell repertoires in COVID-19. Study background: Whether acute or convalescent, the COVID-19 samples came from the United States, Italy and Spain. The analysed material was cDNA or gDNA that came from T cells, B-cell-depleted T cells, or PBMCs.

TCRdb keeps only in-frame clones here, not all; method: immunoSEQ multiplex PCR. The table lists about 100,000 clones, just over 90% of them singletons, with roughly 1.2% in the top ten. V and J are TRBV18 and TRBJ2-7, with D maybe TRBD2 (5 bases). This TCR came from a woman aged 25 to 45 with acute or convalescent COVID-19. The sample was peripheral blood. CDR3 coding DNA: TGTGCCAGCTCCCCCTCCCCGGGGAGCTCCTACGAGCAGTACTTC. Translation: CASSPSPGSSYEQYF.